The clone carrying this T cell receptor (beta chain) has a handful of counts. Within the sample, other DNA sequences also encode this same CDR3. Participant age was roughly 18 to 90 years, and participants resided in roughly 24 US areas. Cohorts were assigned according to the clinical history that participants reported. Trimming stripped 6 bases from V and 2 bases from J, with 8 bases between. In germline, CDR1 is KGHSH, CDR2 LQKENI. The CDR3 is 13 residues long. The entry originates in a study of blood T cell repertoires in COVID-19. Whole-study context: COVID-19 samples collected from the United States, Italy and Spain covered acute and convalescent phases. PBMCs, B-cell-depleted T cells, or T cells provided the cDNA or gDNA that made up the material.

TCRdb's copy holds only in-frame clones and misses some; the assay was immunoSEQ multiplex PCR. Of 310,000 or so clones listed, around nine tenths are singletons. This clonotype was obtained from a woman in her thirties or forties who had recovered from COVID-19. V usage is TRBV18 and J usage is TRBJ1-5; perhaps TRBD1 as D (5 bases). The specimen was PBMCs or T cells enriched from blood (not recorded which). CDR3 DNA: TGTGCCAGCTCCGGGGGTGGCAATCAGCCCCAGCATTTT. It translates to CASSGGGNQPQHF.